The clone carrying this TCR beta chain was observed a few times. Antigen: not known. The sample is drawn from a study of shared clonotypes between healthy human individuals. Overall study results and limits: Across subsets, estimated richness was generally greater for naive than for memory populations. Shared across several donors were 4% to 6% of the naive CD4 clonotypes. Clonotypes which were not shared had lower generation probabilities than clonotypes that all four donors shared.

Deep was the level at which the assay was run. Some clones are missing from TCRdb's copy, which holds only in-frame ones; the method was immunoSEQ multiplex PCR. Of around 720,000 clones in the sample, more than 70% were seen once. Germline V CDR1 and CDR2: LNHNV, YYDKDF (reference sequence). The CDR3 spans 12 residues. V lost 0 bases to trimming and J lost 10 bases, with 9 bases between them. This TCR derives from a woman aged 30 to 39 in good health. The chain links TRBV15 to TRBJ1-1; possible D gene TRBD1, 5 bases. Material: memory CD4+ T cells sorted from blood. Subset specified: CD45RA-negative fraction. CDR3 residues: CATSRDSGAAFF. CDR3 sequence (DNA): TGTGCCACCAGCAGAGATTCTGGGGCAGCTTTCTTT.